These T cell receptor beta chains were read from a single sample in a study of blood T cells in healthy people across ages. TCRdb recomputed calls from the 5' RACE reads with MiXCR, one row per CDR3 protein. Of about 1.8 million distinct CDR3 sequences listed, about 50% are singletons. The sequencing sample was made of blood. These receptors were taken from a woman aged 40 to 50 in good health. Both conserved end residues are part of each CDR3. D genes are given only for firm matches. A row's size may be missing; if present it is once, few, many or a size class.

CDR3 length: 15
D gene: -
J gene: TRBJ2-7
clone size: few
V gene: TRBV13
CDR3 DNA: TGTGCCAGCAGCTCCCTGCTAGACTCCCCCTACGAGCAGTACTTC
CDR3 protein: CASSSLLDSPYEQYF

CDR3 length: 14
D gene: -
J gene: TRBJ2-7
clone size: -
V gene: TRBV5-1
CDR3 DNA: TGCGCCAGCAGCTTCGGGGAGTACTCCTACGAGCAGTACTTC
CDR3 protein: CASSFGEYSYEQYF

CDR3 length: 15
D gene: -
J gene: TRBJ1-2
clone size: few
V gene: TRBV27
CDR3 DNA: TGTGCCAGCAGTTCCCCCTCGGACGGGAACTATGGCTACACCTTC
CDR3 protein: CASSSPSDGNYGYTF

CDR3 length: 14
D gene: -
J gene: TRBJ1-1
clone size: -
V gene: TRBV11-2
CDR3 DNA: TGTGCCAGCAGCCTGCGCTTATCAACAACTGAAGCTTTCTTT
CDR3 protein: CASSLRLSTTEAFF

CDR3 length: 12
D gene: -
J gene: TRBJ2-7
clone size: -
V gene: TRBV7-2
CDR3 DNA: TGTGCCAGCAGCTTCCCAGGAGCCGAGCAGTACTTC
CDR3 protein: CASSFPGAEQYF

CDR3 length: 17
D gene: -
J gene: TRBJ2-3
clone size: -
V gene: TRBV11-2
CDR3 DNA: TGTGCCAGCAGCTTAGATCCGTCGGGGGGCGGGTCAGATACGCAGTATTTT
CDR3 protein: CASSLDPSGGGSDTQYF

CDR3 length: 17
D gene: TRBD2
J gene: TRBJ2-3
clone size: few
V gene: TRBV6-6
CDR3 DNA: TGTGCCAGCAGTTACGGCCTAGCGGGGGGGAAGACAGATACGCAGTATTTT
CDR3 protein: CASSYGLAGGKTDTQYF

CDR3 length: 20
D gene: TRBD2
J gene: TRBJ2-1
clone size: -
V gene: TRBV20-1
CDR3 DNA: TGCAGTTCAAGATTCCCTCTGGCGGGGGGGCTACCAAACTCCTACAATGAGCAGTTCTTC
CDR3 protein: CSSRFPLAGGLPNSYNEQFF

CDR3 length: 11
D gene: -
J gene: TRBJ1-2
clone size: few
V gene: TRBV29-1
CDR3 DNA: TGCGGCGTTGGTTCCAGGGACGGCTACACCTTC
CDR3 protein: CGVGSRDGYTF

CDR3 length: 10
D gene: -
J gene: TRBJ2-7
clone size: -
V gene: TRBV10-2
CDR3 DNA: TGCGCCACCGGGGACTACGAGCAGTACTTC
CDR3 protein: CATGDYEQYF

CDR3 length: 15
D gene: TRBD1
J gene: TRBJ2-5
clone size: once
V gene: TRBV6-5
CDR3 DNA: TGTGCCAGCAGTTACGGTGGACAGGGCACAATGTCGCAGTACTTC
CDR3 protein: CASSYGGQGTMSQYF

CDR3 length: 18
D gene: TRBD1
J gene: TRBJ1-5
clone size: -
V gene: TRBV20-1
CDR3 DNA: TGCAGTGCTAGAGATTTAAGACAGGGAGAAGGAGGGTATCAGCCCCAGCATTTT
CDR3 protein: CSARDLRQGEGGYQPQHF

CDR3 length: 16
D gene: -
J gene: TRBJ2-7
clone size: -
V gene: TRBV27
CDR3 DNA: TGTGCCAGCAGTTTACCCCGGGGGCCCTTTCCCTACGAGCAGTACTTC
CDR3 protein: CASSLPRGPFPYEQYF

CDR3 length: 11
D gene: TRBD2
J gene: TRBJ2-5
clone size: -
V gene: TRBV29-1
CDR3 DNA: TGCAGCAGCAGGGAGGGGGAGACCCAGTACTTC
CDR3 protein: CSSREGETQYF

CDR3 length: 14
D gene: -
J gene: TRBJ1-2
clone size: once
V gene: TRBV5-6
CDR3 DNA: TGTGCCAGCTTAGCTTATCCCAGGGAAGGAGGCTACACCTTC
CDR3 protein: CASLAYPREGGYTF

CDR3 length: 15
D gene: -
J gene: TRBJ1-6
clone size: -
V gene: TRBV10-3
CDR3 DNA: TGTGCCATAAATCGGGACCTGAACGGTAATTCACCCCTCCACTTT
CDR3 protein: CAINRDLNGNSPLHF

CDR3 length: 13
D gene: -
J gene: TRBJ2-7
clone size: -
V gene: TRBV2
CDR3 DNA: TGTGCCAGCACTTTCATTGGGGGAGGCGAGCAGTACTTC
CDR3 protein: CASTFIGGGEQYF

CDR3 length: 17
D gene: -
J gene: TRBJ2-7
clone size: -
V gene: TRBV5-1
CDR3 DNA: TGCGCCAGCAGCCTGTGGACTGCAGGACAGATACTCTACGAGCAGTACTTC
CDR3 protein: CASSLWTAGQILYEQYF

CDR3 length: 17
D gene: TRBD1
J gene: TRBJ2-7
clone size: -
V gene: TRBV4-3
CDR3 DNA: TGCGCCAGCAGCCAGTCCTTACCGGGACAGGGTTCCTACGAGCAGTACTTC
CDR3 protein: CASSQSLPGQGSYEQYF

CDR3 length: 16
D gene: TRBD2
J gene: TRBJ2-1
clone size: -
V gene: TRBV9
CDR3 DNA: TGTGCCAGCAGCGGACCAGCGGGGGGTCTTGGGAATGAGCAGTTCTTC
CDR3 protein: CASSGPAGGLGNEQFF

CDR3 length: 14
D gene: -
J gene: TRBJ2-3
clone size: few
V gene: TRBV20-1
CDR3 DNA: TGCAGTGCCCCCGAGGGGGGCAGCACAGATACGCAGTATTTT
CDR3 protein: CSAPEGGSTDTQYF

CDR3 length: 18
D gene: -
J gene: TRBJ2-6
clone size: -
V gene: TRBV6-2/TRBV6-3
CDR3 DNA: TGTGCCAGCAGTTTCTCGACAGGCCCCAGCTCTGGGGCCAACGTCCTGACTTTC
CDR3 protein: CASSFSTGPSSGANVLTF

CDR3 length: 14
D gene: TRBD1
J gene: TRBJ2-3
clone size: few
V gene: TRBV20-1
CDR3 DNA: TGCAGTGCTAGCCGGACAGGGGCAACAGATACGCAGTATTTT
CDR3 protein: CSASRTGATDTQYF

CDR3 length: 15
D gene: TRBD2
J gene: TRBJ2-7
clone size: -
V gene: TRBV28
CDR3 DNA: TGTGCCAGCAGTTTATTATCTTCTAGCGGGAACGAGCAGTACTTC
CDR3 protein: CASSLLSSSGNEQYF

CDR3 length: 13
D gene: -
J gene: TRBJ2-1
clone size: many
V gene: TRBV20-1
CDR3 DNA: TGCAGTGGCCCCGACCCGACTCACAATGAGCAGTTCTTC
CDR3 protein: CSGPDPTHNEQFF

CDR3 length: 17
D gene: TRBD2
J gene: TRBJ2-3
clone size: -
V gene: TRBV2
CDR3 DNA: TGTGCCAGCAGCCCGACTAGCGGGGGGTGGGGCACAGATACGCAGTATTTT
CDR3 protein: CASSPTSGGWGTDTQYF

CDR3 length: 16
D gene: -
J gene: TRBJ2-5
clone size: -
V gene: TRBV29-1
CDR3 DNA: TGCAGCGTTGCAGTACTCCCCATAGCAAAAAACAATGAGCAGTACTTC
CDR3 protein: CSVAVLPIAKNNEQYF

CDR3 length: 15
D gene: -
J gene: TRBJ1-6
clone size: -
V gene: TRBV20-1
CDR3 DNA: TGCAGTGCTAGACTAGCGAGGGGTTGGGATTCACCCCTCCACTTT
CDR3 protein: CSARLARGWDSPLHF

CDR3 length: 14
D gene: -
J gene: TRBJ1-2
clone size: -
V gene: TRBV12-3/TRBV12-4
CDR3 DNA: TGTGCCAGCGGTATATTGGGGGAGACCTATGGCTACACCTTC
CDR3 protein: CASGILGETYGYTF

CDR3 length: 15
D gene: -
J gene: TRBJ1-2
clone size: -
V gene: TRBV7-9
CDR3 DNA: TGTGCCAGCAGCTCCTCTACCGGACATGACTATGGCTACACCTTC
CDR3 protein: CASSSSTGHDYGYTF

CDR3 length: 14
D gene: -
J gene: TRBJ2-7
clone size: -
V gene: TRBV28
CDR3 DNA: TGTGCCAGCAGAAGAAACGGGGGAATCCGCGAGCAGTACTTC
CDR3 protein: CASRRNGGIREQYF

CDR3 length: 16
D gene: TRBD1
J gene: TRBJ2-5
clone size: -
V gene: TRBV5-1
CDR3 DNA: TGCGCCAGCAGCCCAACCGGGACAGGAGTACAAGAGACCCAGTACTTC
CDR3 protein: CASSPTGTGVQETQYF

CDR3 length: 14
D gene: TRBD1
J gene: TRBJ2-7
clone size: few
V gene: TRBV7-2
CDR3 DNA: TGTGCCAGCAGCTTACCCGGGACAGTCCAGGAGCAGTACTTC
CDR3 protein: CASSLPGTVQEQYF

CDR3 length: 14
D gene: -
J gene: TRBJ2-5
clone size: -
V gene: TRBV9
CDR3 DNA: TGTGCCAGCAGCATTGGGCTCGCTCCAGAGACCCAGTACTTC
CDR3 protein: CASSIGLAPETQYF

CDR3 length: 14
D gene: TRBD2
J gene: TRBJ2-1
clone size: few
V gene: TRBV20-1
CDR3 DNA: TGCAGTGCTGACTTTGCGGGGGTGTCCAATGAGCAGTTCTTC
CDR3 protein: CSADFAGVSNEQFF

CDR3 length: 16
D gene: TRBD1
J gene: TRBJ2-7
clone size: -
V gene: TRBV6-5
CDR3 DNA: TGTGCCAGCAGTACTCTAGGGGACAGACTACCCTACGAGCAGTACTTC
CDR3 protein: CASSTLGDRLPYEQYF

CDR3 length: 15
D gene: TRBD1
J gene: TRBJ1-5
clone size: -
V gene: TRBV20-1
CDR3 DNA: TGCAGTGCTCTAAGTAGGACAGGGGGCAATCAGCCCCAGCATTTT
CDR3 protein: CSALSRTGGNQPQHF

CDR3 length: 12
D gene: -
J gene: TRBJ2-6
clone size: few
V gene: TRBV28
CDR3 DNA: TGTGCCAGCCAGTCAGGGGCCAACGTCCTGACTTTC
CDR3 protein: CASQSGANVLTF

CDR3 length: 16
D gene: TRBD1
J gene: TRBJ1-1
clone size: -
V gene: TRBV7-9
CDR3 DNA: TGTGCCAGCAGCCCTACAGGGGGCGCGGGGAATACTGAAGCTTTCTTT
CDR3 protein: CASSPTGGAGNTEAFF

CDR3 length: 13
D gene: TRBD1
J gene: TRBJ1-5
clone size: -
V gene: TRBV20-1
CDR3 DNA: TGCAGTGCTAGAAGACAGGGAAGTCAGCCCCAGCATTTT
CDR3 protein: CSARRQGSQPQHF

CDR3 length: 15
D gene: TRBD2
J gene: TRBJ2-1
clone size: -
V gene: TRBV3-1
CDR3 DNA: TGTGCCAGCAGCTTAGCGGGGGGGCCGGGCGATGAGCAGTTCTTC
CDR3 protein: CASSLAGGPGDEQFF

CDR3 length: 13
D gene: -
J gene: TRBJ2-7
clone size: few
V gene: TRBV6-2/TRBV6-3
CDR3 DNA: TGTGCCAGCAGCCCAACGCTGACCTACGAGCAGTACTTC
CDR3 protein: CASSPTLTYEQYF

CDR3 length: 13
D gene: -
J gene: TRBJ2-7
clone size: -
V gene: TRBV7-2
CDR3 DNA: TGTGCCAGCAGCGTAGAACAGGCCTACGAGCAGTACTTC
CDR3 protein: CASSVEQAYEQYF

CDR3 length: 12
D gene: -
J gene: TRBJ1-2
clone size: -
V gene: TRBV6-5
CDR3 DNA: TGTGCCAGCAGCCGAGGAAGCGGAGGCTACACCTTC
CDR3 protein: CASSRGSGGYTF

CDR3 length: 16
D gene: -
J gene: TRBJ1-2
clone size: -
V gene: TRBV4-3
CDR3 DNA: TGCGCCAGCAGCCAAGAAATCGGGTCATCTAACTATGGCTACACCTTC
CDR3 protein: CASSQEIGSSNYGYTF

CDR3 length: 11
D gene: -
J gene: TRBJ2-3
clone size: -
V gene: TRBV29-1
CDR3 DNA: TGCAGCGGATACAGGGCAGATACGCAGTATTTT
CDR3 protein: CSGYRADTQYF

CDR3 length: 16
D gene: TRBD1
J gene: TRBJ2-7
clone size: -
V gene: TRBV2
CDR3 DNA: TGTGCCAGCAGTGAAGTCCTACGGACAGGCCGCTACGAGCAGTACTTC
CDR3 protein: CASSEVLRTGRYEQYF

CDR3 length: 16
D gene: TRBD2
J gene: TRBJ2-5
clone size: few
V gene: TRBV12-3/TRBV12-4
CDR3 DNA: TGTGCCAGCAGTCTCCTCGGGGGGTCTGTTGTGGAGACCCAGTACTTC
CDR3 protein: CASSLLGGSVVETQYF